This TCR beta chain was profiled in a study of prognosis after radiotherapy for stage I lung cancer. Across the study: In this cohort, no one received concurrent therapy with stereotactic body radiotherapy. Post-radiotherapy, distant metastases were observed in several patients (median 7 months), whereas no significant progression was observed in over 12. Study-wide findings and caveats: Reportedly, metastasis status was linked to differences in TRBV and TRBJ usage frequencies.

There were six milliliters of peripheral blood drawn at each of two time points. With respect to this clonotype: The antigen is undetermined. A far larger clone is off by one base, so a read error is likely.

TCR beta CDR3 amplification from genomic DNA was performed by two-round multiplex PCR. Amplification in first-round PCR relied on primers specific to each TRBV and TRBJ gene. TCRdb re-called the multiplex PCR reads through MiXCR, storing one row per CDR3 protein. The sample carries over 45,000 distinct CDR3 sequences, 26% recorded once. Germline V gives CDR1 SGHTA, CDR2 FQGTGA. The CDR3 has 15 amino acids. This TCR derives from a donor of 50 years or more with non-small cell lung cancer. Sequences were derived from PBMCs, sampled before or after stereotactic body radiation therapy (not recorded which). The chain links TRBV7-3 to TRBJ2-5; TRBD1 aligns across 8 bases. The better agreement between TRBJ2-1 and the DNA end casts doubt on the J call. The DNA of the CDR3 is TGTGCCAGAAGCTTTGACAGGGGATCGTACAATGAGCAGTTCTTC. Its protein product is CARSFDRGSYNEQFF.